This T cell receptor (beta chain) is drawn from a study of cytomegalovirus exposure and HLA in healthy donors. About the study: The 95 million to 120 million unique TCR beta sequences, from roughly 180 million T cells, were found by an earlier analysis. Study conclusions and caveats: It was assumed in the presence/absence analyses that sequencing depth was roughly uniform across donors.

Primers: 60 Vbeta forward and 13 Jbeta reverse. Assay used: immunoSEQ multiplex PCR; TCRdb lists only in-frame clones, some missing. This table holds about 160,000 clones, roughly 70% found once. As to this clone: Antigen unknown. The identical CDR3 is also encoded by other nucleotide sequences in the sample.

Each donor was nominally healthy when sampled (though unrecorded immune exposures were likely). Trimming removed 4 bases from V and 1 base from J; junction bases left unmatched: 3. The CDR3 is 15 amino acids. The germline CDR1 and CDR2 sequences are SGHRS and YFSETQ. V is TRBV5-1 and J is TRBJ2-5; 11 nucleotides align to TRBD2. What was sequenced was PBMCs. This sequence was found in a woman between 50 and 59 years old in good health and CMV-seropositive. CDR3 coding DNA: TGCGCCAGCAGCCGTCTAGCGGGGGGCCAAGAGACCCAGTACTTC. Residues: CASSRLAGGQETQYF.